The 8 T cell receptor beta chains listed next were all sequenced from one sample in a study of cytomegalovirus exposure and HLA in healthy donors. The PCR was carried out with 60 Vbeta primers and 13 Jbeta primers. The assay was immunoSEQ multiplex PCR, and TCRdb's table has in-frame clones only and misses some. The sample includes approximately 180,000 clones, around 75% of them seen just once. What was sequenced was PBMCs. All receptors derive from a woman aged 25 to 39 in good health and CMV-seronegative.

The chain combines TRBV5-1 with TRBJ2-7; D is ambiguous. Trimming took off 0 bases at V and 0 bases at J, with 10 bases between the two ends. Germline CDR1 and CDR2: SGHRS and YFSETQ. This CDR3 is 15 amino acids long. The CDR3 protein is CASSLGGITSYEQYF. The DNA of the CDR3 is TGCGCCAGCAGCTTGGGCGGAATTACCTCCTACGAGCAGTACTTC. Full variable domain (missing parts from reference TRBV5-1 and TRBJ2-7): KAGVTQTPRYLIKTRGQQVTLSCSPISGHRSVSWYQQTPGQGLQFLFEYFSETQRNKGNFPGRFSGRQFSNSRSEMNVSTLELGDSALYLCASSLGGITSYEQYFGPGTRLTVT.

Comments on this clone: Other DNA sequences from this sample encode an identical CDR3 as well. The chain employs TRBV7-2 and TRBJ1-5, with D unresolved. The germline V gene encodes CDR1 SGHTA and CDR2 FQGNSA. CDR3 size: 13 residues. The ends were cut back, 5 bases at V and 6 bases at J, with 11 bases in the middle. The CDR3 coding sequence is TGTGCCAGCAGCCTGGGCATGGGTCAGCCCCAGCATTTT. Its translation: CASSLGMGQPQHF.

V and J are TRBV2 and TRBJ2-2, with TRBD1 matching over 11 bases. Trimming at V came to 6 bases and at J to 4 bases, leaving 10 bases not matched to a gene. CDR3 length: 17 amino acids. Germline-derived CDR1 and CDR2 are SNHLY and FYNNEI. The CDR3 spells CASRRPGQGAVTGELFF. In DNA form, the CDR3 reads TGTGCCAGCAGGCGTCCAGGACAGGGGGCCGTCACCGGGGAGCTGTTTTTT.

This clone was observed once. The chain links TRBV9 to TRBJ2-3; 9 bases are shared with TRBD1. Germline V gives CDR1 SGDLS, CDR2 YYNGEE. The CDR3 runs 15 residues. Unmatched junction bases numbered 8, after V lost 4 bases and J lost 5 bases. The CDR3 protein is CASSYRQGVLDTQYF. CDR3 DNA: TGTGCCAGCAGCTACCGACAGGGGGTGTTAGATACGCAGTATTTT.

This chain uses TRBV19 with TRBJ1-2; 10 nucleotides agree with TRBD1. The CDR3 is 13 residues long. Germline V gene sequence: CDR1 LNHDA, CDR2 SQIVND (reference sequence). Unmatched junction bases numbered 2, after V lost 6 bases and J lost 4 bases. CDR3 amino acids: CASRGTGAYGYTF. CDR3 nucleotide sequence: TGTGCCAGTAGAGGGACAGGGGCCTATGGCTACACCTTC.

The chain employs TRBV4-3 and TRBJ1-3; no clear D. CDR3 length: 13 residues. The germline gives CDR1 LGHNA, CDR2 YSLEER. V dropped 0 bases and J dropped 3 bases, with 3 bases sitting between them. The CDR3 DNA reads as TGCGCCAGCAGCCAAGAATATGGAAACACCATATATTTT. Its translation is CASSQEYGNTIYF.

The chain couples TRBV5-1 to TRBJ2-5; 10 nucleotides align to TRBD1. Unmatched junction bases numbered 6, after V lost 4 bases and J lost 0 bases. Germline V CDR1 and CDR2: SGHRS, YFSETQ. This CDR3 comprises 16 residues. The CDR3 loop reads CASSPGTGVNQETQYF. CDR3 coding DNA: TGCGCCAGCAGCCCGGGGACAGGGGTGAACCAAGAGACCCAGTACTTC.

This clone was seen only a few times. The chain employs TRBV19 and TRBJ1-1, with no clear D. V lost 7 bases, J lost 4 bases, and 13 bases lay in between. The CDR3 runs to 13 residues. CDR1 and CDR2 from the germline V gene are LNHDA and SQIVND (reference sequence). CDR3 residues: CASTQTRGTEAFF. The DNA of the CDR3 is TGTGCCAGTACCCAAACTCGGGGCACTGAAGCTTTCTTT.